This TCR beta chain was identified during a study of blood T cell repertoires in COVID-19. CDR3 length equals 15 residues. The germline gives CDR1 MNHNY, CDR2 SVGAGI (reference sequence). Trimming at V came to 5 bases and at J to 2 bases, leaving 7 bases not matched to a gene. Profiling relied on immunoSEQ multiplex PCR, and the TCRdb table lists in-frame clones only, not all of them. The table lists fewer than 400,000 clones, approximately 90% of them singletons. This sequence originates from a woman aged 25-40 years who had been exposed to COVID-19. Sequenced: PBMCs or T cells enriched from blood (not recorded which). This sequence joins TRBV6-6 and TRBJ1-1, with 8 bases fitting TRBD1. CDR3 sequence (DNA): TGTGCCAGCAGTGACCCGCCAGGGGGCAACACTGAAGCTTTCTTT. As protein: CASSDPPGGNTEAFF.